The clone carrying this T cell receptor (beta chain) came up a few times. Its antigen is not identified. The data derive from a study of cytomegalovirus exposure and HLA in healthy donors. Across the study: Findings of an earlier analysis included more than 90 million unique TCR beta sequences from roughly 180 million T cells. Among the roughly 370 genotyped donors, 81% were placed in the Caucasian-associated ancestry cluster. Study conclusions and caveats: A later analysis linked a missense DCLRE1C variant to TCR beta V- and J-gene trimming.

The CDR3 contains 14 residues. Per the germline V gene, CDR1 is SEHNR and CDR2 is FQNEAQ (reference sequence). With 5 bases clipped from V and 1 base from J, the junction kept 4 bases outside the gene matches. The PCR employed 60 Vbeta primers together with 13 Jbeta primers. This table comes from immunoSEQ multiplex PCR, and its TCRdb copy is limited to in-frame clones, with some not included. The repertoire holds 81,000 or so clones, with about three fifths as singletons. The chain combines TRBV7-9 with TRBJ1-1, with TRBD1 matching over 7 bases. The TCR comes from a woman younger than 45 in good health and CMV-seropositive. The sample consisted of PBMCs. In DNA, the CDR3 is TGTGCCAGCAGCCTGAGGACAGGGAACACTGAAGCTTTCTTT. It codes for CASSLRTGNTEAFF.